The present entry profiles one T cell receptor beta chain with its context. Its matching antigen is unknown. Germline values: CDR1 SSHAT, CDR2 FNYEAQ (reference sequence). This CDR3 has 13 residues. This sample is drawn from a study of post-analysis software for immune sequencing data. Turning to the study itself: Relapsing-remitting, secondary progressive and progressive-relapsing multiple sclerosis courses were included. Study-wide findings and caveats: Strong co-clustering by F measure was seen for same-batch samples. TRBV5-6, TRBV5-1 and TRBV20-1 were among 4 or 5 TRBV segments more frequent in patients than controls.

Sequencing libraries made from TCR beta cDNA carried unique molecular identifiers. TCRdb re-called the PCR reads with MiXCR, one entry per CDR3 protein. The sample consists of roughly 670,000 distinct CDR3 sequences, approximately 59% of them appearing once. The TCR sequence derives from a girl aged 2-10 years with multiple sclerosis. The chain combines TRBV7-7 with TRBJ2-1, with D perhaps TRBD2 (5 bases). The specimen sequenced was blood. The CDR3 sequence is CASALSSYNEQFF. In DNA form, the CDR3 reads TGTGCTAGCGCCCTGAGCTCCTACAATGAGCAGTTCTTC.